The 32 T cell receptor beta chains below all came from one sample that was sequenced in a study of blood T cell repertoires in COVID-19. TCRdb keeps only in-frame clones here, not all; method: immunoSEQ multiplex PCR. Among 250,000 to 350,000 clones, nearly 90% were seen once, and the ten largest hold about 1.7%. Sequenced input: PBMCs or T cells enriched from blood (not recorded which). The receptors originated from a woman aged 18 to 35 with acute COVID-19.

CDR3 protein: CASSQGLGSSSGNTIYF. CDR3 in DNA: TGTGCCAGCAGCCAGGGTCTAGGGTCCAGCTCTGGAAACACCATATATTTT. This chain connects TRBV7-9 to TRBJ1-3; maybe TRBD1 (5 bases). The ends were cut back, 5 bases at V and 0 bases at J, with 17 bases in the middle. Germline V gene lookup returns CDR1 SEHNR and CDR2 FQNEAQ (reference sequence). The CDR3 length is 17 residues.

The rearrangement uses TRBV5-4 and TRBJ2-1, with D tentatively TRBD2 (6 bases). V lost 5 bases and J 3 bases, leaving 18 bases between the germline ends. This CDR3 comprises 16 residues. Germline values: CDR1 SGHNT, CDR2 YYREEE (reference sequence). CDR3 in amino acids: CASSPWGDWGYNEQFF. The CDR3 DNA is TGTGCCAGCAGTCCCTGGGGGGACTGGGGCTACAATGAGCAGTTCTTC.

The rearrangement joins TRBV7-3 to TRBJ1-1, with D tentatively TRBD1 (5 bases). The CDR3 spans 14 residues. Germline V CDR1 and CDR2: SGHTA, FQGTGA. V lost 2 bases to trimming and J lost 1 base, with 8 bases between them. The CDR3 loop reads CASSLSGQNTEAFF. As DNA, the CDR3 is TGTGCCAGCAGCTTATCTGGACAGAACACTGAAGCTTTCTTT.

The chain has TRBV20-1 and TRBJ2-1; 9 bases align to TRBD2. Germline CDR1 is DFQATT and CDR2 is SNEGSKA (reference sequence). Trimming cost V 3 bases and J 4 bases; bases outside gene matches: 7. CDR3 length: 15 residues. Written as DNA, the CDR3 is TGCAGTGCTAGTCCACTAGCGGGCCGGTACAATGAGCAGTTCTTC. This encodes CSASPLAGRYNEQFF.

This chain links TRBV7-2 with TRBJ2-1; D ambiguous. The CDR3 spans 13 residues. Germline-derived CDR1 and CDR2 are SGHTA and FQGNSA. V lost 5 bases, J lost 4 bases, and 9 bases lay in between. The CDR3 loop is CASSPTTYNEQFF. The CDR3 bases are TGTGCCAGCAGCCCGACAACATACAATGAGCAGTTCTTC.

The chain recombines TRBV30 with TRBJ2-7, with TRBD2 as a possible D gene (6 bases). Germline CDR1 is GTSNPN and CDR2 is SVGIG (reference sequence). This CDR3 has 16 amino acids. Trimming left V 0 bases short and J 0 bases short, with 15 bases between. CDR3 region: CAWSVHGSGSSYEQYF. The CDR3 DNA sequence: TGTGCCTGGAGTGTACATGGTAGCGGTAGCTCCTACGAGCAGTACTTC.

Here the CDR3 DNA reads TGTGCCAGCAGCTTAGTTGGGGGACAGGGGAAAGGCTACACCTTC. It codes for CASSLVGGQGKGYTF. The V gene is TRBV11-2, the J gene TRBJ1-2, with 10 bases fitting TRBD1. Germline CDR1 SGHAT, CDR2 FQNNGV. The V and J ends lost 1 base and 8 bases, in that order; junction bases with no gene match: 7. This CDR3 region has 15 residues.

The gene calls are TRBV7-9 and TRBJ2-1; D not certain. Germline V lookup: CDR1 SEHNR, CDR2 FQNEAQ (reference sequence). The CDR3 is made up of 13 amino acids. V was cut by 7 bases and J by 5 bases, with 12 bases left in between. In nucleotides, the CDR3 is TGTGCCAGCATCATGGCTCGTCACAATGAGCAGTTCTTC. It codes for CASIMARHNEQFF.

The rearrangement uses TRBV7-3 and TRBJ2-1; 7 nucleotides line up with TRBD2. The V gene end was trimmed by 4 bases and the J gene end by 6 bases; junction bases not matched to a gene: 6. Germline loops: CDR1 SGHTA, CDR2 FQGTGA. This CDR3 spans 14 amino acids. The DNA of the CDR3 is TGTGCCAGCAGCTCGACTAGCTATACCAATGAGCAGTTCTTC. It codes for CASSSTSYTNEQFF.

The V and J genes are TRBV5-6 and TRBJ1-5; D unclear. Trimming took off 0 bases at V and 0 bases at J, with 7 bases between the two ends. The CDR3 length is 15 residues. Germline CDR1 is SGHDT and CDR2 is YYEEEE. The CDR3 sequence is CASSLGVSSNQPQHF. For the CDR3, the DNA is TGTGCCAGCAGCTTGGGAGTAAGTAGCAATCAGCCCCAGCATTTT.

The chain couples TRBV5-6 to TRBJ2-1; 8 bases are a match to TRBD2. The CDR3 sequence is 16 residues long. Germline V gene data show CDR1 as SGHDT and CDR2 as YYEEEE. With 2 bases clipped from V and 7 bases from J, the junction kept 11 bases outside the gene matches. The CDR3 loop reads CASSFGLGLEENEQFF. In nucleotides, the CDR3 is TGTGCCAGCAGCTTTGGATTGGGACTAGAGGAAAATGAGCAGTTCTTC.

The V and J genes are TRBV30 and TRBJ2-5; the D is unclear. The V and J ends lost 3 bases and 2 bases respectively, with 7 bases between them. The CDR3 is 12 amino acids. Germline V gives CDR1 GTSNPN, CDR2 SVGIG (reference sequence). The CDR3 protein is CAWSGGQETQYF. The DNA for the CDR3 is TGTGCCTGGAGCGGCGGTCAAGAGACCCAGTACTTC.

The J gene is TRBJ2-5, the V gene TRBV2; D perhaps matches TRBD2 (6 bases). CDR1 is SNHLY and CDR2 is FYNNEI in the germline V gene. This CDR3 spans 14 amino acids. V lost 11 bases, J lost 1 base, and 17 bases lay in between. In DNA, the CDR3 is TGTGCCGTCGAGGGACTTTTGTTCCAAGAGACCCAGTACTTC. Encoded protein: CAVEGLLFQETQYF.

The chain employs TRBV28 and TRBJ1-2; possibly TRBD1 for D (6 bases). V was pared by 3 bases and J by 4 bases, with 9 bases between. In germline, CDR1 is MDHEN, CDR2 SYDVKM. The CDR3 totals 13 residues. The CDR3, as DNA: TGTGCCAGCAGTTTCCAGGGGTCCTATGGCTACACCTTC. This encodes CASSFQGSYGYTF.

This rearrangement joins TRBV6-5 to TRBJ1-2; 8 nucleotides align to TRBD1. Germline V gene data show CDR1 as MNHEY and CDR2 as SVGAGI. The CDR3 has 15 residues. V was pared by 4 bases and J by 8 bases, with 12 bases of the junction left unmatched. Here the CDR3 reads CASSSRGDRSGGYTF. The CDR3 region has the DNA TGTGCCAGCAGTTCCAGAGGGGACAGGTCGGGGGGCTACACCTTC.

The chain links TRBV10-1 to TRBJ2-3; possible D gene TRBD2, 5 bases. Germline values: CDR1 WNHNN, CDR2 SYGVQD (reference sequence). This CDR3 region has 18 residues. V was trimmed by 4 bases and J by 2 bases, leaving 22 bases between them. The CDR3 DNA reads as TGCGCCAGCAGTGGGTCGGTGCGAGAGCGGTCGAACACAGATACGCAGTATTTT. Translated: CASSGSVRERSNTDTQYF.

The chain links TRBV7-9 to TRBJ2-7, with D uncertain. The CDR3 has 14 residues. V lost 1 base to trimming and J lost 5 bases, with 12 bases between them. Germline CDR1 SEHNR, CDR2 FQNEAQ (reference sequence). The CDR3 DNA is TGTGCCAGCAGCTTAGAAGTCAGGCTCCACGAGCAGTACTTC. Its translation: CASSLEVRLHEQYF.

The chain joins TRBV5-4 to TRBJ2-5; 7 nucleotides line up with TRBD1. CDR1 is SGHNT, CDR2 YYREEE, per germline (reference sequence). V lost 2 bases and J lost 0; bases outside the gene matches: 4. The CDR3 spans 15 residues. The CDR3 loop reads CASSFPTGNQETQYF. CDR3 sequence (DNA): TGTGCCAGCAGCTTTCCGACAGGGAACCAAGAGACCCAGTACTTC.

The rearrangement uses TRBV27 and TRBJ2-3; D remains ambiguous. The CDR3 runs to 13 residues. V was trimmed by 8 bases and J by 4 bases, leaving 13 bases between them. CDR1 and CDR2 from the germline V gene are MNHEY and SMNVEV (reference sequence). CDR3 coding DNA: TGTGCCAGCCCACCTAGTATGCCAGATACGCAGTATTTT. Encoded protein: CASPPSMPDTQYF.

CDR3: CSASKPGNYGYTF. CDR3 bases: TGCAGTGCTAGTAAGCCAGGGAACTATGGCTACACCTTC. V usage is TRBV20-1 and J usage is TRBJ1-2, with D possibly TRBD1 on 5 matching bases. Germline values: CDR1 DFQATT, CDR2 SNEGSKA (reference sequence). There are 13 residues in the CDR3. V shed 3 bases and J shed 2 bases, with 10 bases lying between them.

The chain uses TRBV28 and TRBJ2-3; 7 positions agree with TRBD1. V shed 5 bases and J 4 bases; nucleotides not matched to a gene: 3. Germline V CDR1 and CDR2: MDHEN, SYDVKM. The CDR3 is made up of 13 amino acids. The CDR3 loop reads CASSDRVPDTQYF. CDR3 DNA sequence: TGTGCCAGCAGTGACAGGGTCCCAGATACGCAGTATTTT.

This clone has only a few counts. V and J are TRBV6-1 and TRBJ1-2, with D possibly matching TRBD1 (5 bases). V was pared by 0 bases and J by 7 bases, with 12 bases between. Per the germline V gene, CDR1 is MNHNS and CDR2 is SASEGT. The CDR3 loop spans 14 amino acids. The CDR3 reads CASSEAGGVGGYTF. In nucleotides, the CDR3 is TGTGCCAGCAGTGAAGCCGGGGGGGTAGGTGGCTACACCTTC.

This clone showed up just a few times. The chain combines TRBV7-6 with TRBJ2-2; unclear D gene. The CDR3 has 18 amino acids. The germline V gene has CDR1 SGHVS and CDR2 FNYEAQ. Trimming pared 5 bases from V and 0 bases from J, leaving 19 bases between. The CDR3 loop reads CASSPHPAAETNTGELFF. The CDR3 DNA follows: TGTGCCAGCAGCCCCCACCCGGCTGCGGAGACGAACACCGGGGAGCTGTTTTTT.

The chain employs TRBV9 and TRBJ2-1, with TRBD1 identical over 7 bases. This CDR3 has 15 amino acids. The trim removed 0 bases at V and 6 bases at J, leaving 6 bases unmatched. Germline V gene sequence: CDR1 SGDLS, CDR2 YYNGEE. The CDR3 here is CASSVEGAVINEQFF. CDR3 nucleotide sequence: TGTGCCAGCAGCGTAGAGGGGGCGGTGATCAATGAGCAGTTCTTC.

V usage is TRBV6-5 and J usage is TRBJ1-6; 7 bases fit TRBD1. Germline trimming cut 3 bases from V and 7 bases from J; bases unmatched to any gene: 9. The germline V gene encodes CDR1 MNHEY and CDR2 SVGAGI. The CDR3 consists of 16 residues. For the CDR3, the DNA is TGTGCCAGCAGTTATGGGCTCCAGGGGGTGAATTCACCCCTCCACTTT. Encoded protein: CASSYGLQGVNSPLHF.

V gene TRBV5-4 combines with J gene TRBJ2-7; D is uncertain. V was cut by 2 bases and J by 0 bases, with 6 bases left in between. This CDR3 is 13 amino acids long. From germline, CDR1 is SGHNT and CDR2 YYREEE (reference sequence). The CDR3 coding sequence is TGTGCCAGCAGCTTACCTAGCTCCTACGAGCAGTACTTC. Encoded protein: CASSLPSSYEQYF. The complete variable domain, with remaining parts taken from reference TRBV5-4 and TRBJ2-7, reads ETGVTQSPTHLIKTRGQQVTLRCSSQSGHNTVSWYQQALGQGPQFIFQYYREEENGRGNFPPRFSGLQFPNYSSELNVNALELDDSALYLCASSLPSSYEQYFGPGTRLTVT.

This chain joins TRBV11-2 and TRBJ1-2; the D gene is possibly TRBD1 (5 bases). This CDR3 region has 12 residues. Germline V CDR1 and CDR2: SGHAT, FQNNGV. V was trimmed by 5 bases and J by 5 bases, leaving 9 bases between them. The CDR3 sequence: CASSPQGYGYTF. The CDR3 nucleotides are TGTGCCAGCAGCCCCCAGGGATATGGCTACACCTTC.

This sequence joins TRBV27 and TRBJ1-2; the D gene is possibly TRBD1 (5 bases). Germline CDR1 is MNHEY and CDR2 is SMNVEV (reference sequence). The length of the CDR3 is 13 residues. With 0 bases removed from V and 8 bases from J, the gap between germline ends came to 10 bases. The CDR3 spells CASSLSPGNGYTF. DNA for the CDR3: TGTGCCAGCAGTTTATCCCCAGGGAACGGCTACACCTTC.

This chain links TRBV19 with TRBJ2-1; 9 nucleotides line up with TRBD2. CDR3 length equals 14 residues. CDR1 is LNHDA and CDR2 is SQIVND in the germline V gene (reference sequence). After removal of 5 bases from V and 7 bases from J, the junction contained 6 bases not matched to a gene. The CDR3 loop is CASSGGTSWNEQFF. The CDR3, as DNA: TGTGCCAGTAGTGGCGGGACTAGCTGGAATGAGCAGTTCTTC.

This sequence joins TRBV10-3 and TRBJ2-1, with 8 bases fitting TRBD2. Looked up from germline, CDR1 is ENHRY and CDR2 is SYGVKD. V gave up 4 bases and J gave up 8 bases; unmatched junction bases: 19. The CDR3 has 18 residues. The CDR3 here is CAISARDTGTRASDEQFF. The CDR3 DNA reads TGTGCCATCAGTGCAAGAGATACCGGGACTAGGGCCTCTGATGAGCAGTTCTTC.

V and J are TRBV6-6 and TRBJ2-1, with 8 bases identical to TRBD2. From germline, CDR1 is MNHNY and CDR2 SVGAGI (reference sequence). V lost 5 bases to trimming and J lost 4 bases; unmatched junction nucleotides: 1. CDR3 size: 13 residues. The CDR3 DNA is TGTGCCAGCAGTAGCGGGAGATACAATGAGCAGTTCTTC. Amino acids: CASSSGRYNEQFF.

The chain recombines TRBV19 with TRBJ2-7; 10 bases map to TRBD1. CDR3 length: 16 residues. The V and J ends lost 4 bases and 5 bases, in that order; junction bases with no gene match: 11. Germline CDR1 and CDR2: LNHDA and SQIVND (reference sequence). The CDR3 region is CASSRGQGFAVNEQYF. The CDR3 DNA is TGTGCCAGTAGTAGGGGACAGGGGTTTGCGGTGAACGAGCAGTACTTC.